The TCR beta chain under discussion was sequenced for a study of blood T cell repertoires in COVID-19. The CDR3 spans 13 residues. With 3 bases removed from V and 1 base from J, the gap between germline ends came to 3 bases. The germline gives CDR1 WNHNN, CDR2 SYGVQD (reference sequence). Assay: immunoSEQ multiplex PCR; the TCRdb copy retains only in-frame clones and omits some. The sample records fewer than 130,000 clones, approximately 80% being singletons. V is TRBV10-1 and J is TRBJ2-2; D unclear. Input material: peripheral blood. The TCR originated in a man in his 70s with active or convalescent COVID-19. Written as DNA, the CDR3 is TGCGCCAGCAGTGACAGGAACACCGGGGAGCTGTTTTTT. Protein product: CASSDRNTGELFF.